The 7 T cell receptor beta chains below were found in one sample sequenced in a study of CD8 T cells in Susac syndrome. The RNA, about 0.5 to 1 ug, was put through reverse transcription using random hexamers. TCRdb re-called the immunoSEQ multiplex PCR reads with MiXCR, one entry per CDR3 protein. This table holds about 250,000 distinct CDR3 sequences, just under 95% found once. Sequencing used CD4+ T cells from PBMCs. All receptors derive from a human donor with multiple sclerosis.

The table lists this clonotype with a count of one. CDR3 region: CASKGGGGTDTQYF. The CDR3 coding sequence is TGTGCCAGCAAGGGGGGCGGGGGCACAGATACGCAGTATTTT. The J gene is TRBJ2-3, the V gene TRBV6-5; D possibly uses TRBD1 or TRBD2 (6 bases each). The ends were cut back, 7 bases at V and 1 base at J, with 12 bases in the middle. This CDR3 has 14 amino acids. Germline-derived CDR1 and CDR2 are MNHEY and SVGAGI.

The V and J genes are TRBV19 and TRBJ2-2, with a possible D match to TRBD2 (6 bases). This CDR3 is built from 18 residues. Between the trimmed V and J ends, which lost 7 bases and 4 bases, there was a span of 25 bases. CDR1 is LNHDA and CDR2 is SQIVND in the germline V gene (reference sequence). CDR3 protein: CASNRPGGGMGSTGELFF. Here the CDR3 DNA reads TGTGCCAGTAATCGCCCAGGTGGCGGGATGGGTAGCACCGGGGAGCTGTTTTTT.

The chain couples TRBV20-1 to TRBJ2-4, with TRBD2 matching 8 bases. The ends lost 0 bases at V and 16 bases at J; junction bases unmatched: 11. Germline CDR1 reads DFQATT; CDR2 reads SNEGSKA (reference sequence). This CDR3 spans 13 amino acids. CDR3 sequence reads: CSARDVVAGWVYF. DNA of the CDR3: TGCAGTGCTAGAGATGTAGTAGCGGGATGGGTCTACTTC.

V usage is TRBV10-3 and J usage is TRBJ1-5, with D perhaps TRBD1 (5 bases). The CDR3 runs 14 residues. The germline V gene encodes CDR1 ENHRY and CDR2 SYGVKD. V lost 6 bases and J 0 bases, leaving 9 bases between the germline ends. The CDR3 loop reads CAIRGRGSNQPQHF. CDR3 in DNA: TGTGCCATCAGAGGAAGGGGTAGCAATCAGCCCCAGCATTTT.

The gene calls are TRBV12-3 or TRBV12-4 and TRBJ2-1, with 13 bases matching TRBD2. The CDR3 extends over 17 amino acids. The junction had 9 bases not matched to a gene; V was cut back by 6 bases and J by 4 bases. The CDR3 DNA sequence: TGTGCCAGCAGCCCGGGACTAGCGGGGAAAGCTTACAATGAGCAGTTCTTC. It yields the protein CASSPGLAGKAYNEQFF.

V and J are TRBV5-4 and TRBJ1-6; TRBD1 aligns across 8 bases. Germline lookup yields CDR1 SGHNT and CDR2 YYREEE (reference sequence). The CDR3 has 16 residues. The junction had 5 bases not matched to a gene; V was cut back by 0 bases and J by 6 bases. The CDR3 coding sequence is TGTGCCAGCAGCTTGGACCAGGGGGCACGTAATTCACCCCTCCACTTT. It specifies CASSLDQGARNSPLHF. The full variable domain, rest sourced from reference TRBV5-4 and TRBJ1-6, is ETGVTQSPTHLIKTRGQQVTLRCSSQSGHNTVSWYQQALGQGPQFIFQYYREEENGRGNFPPRFSGLQFPNYSSELNVNALELDDSALYLCASSLDQGARNSPLHFGNGTRLTVT.

This clonotype was observed a handful of times. The genes are TRBV5-1 and TRBJ2-5, with a tentative D call TRBD1 (6 bases). With 1 base removed from V and 5 bases from J, the gap between germline ends came to 15 bases. Germline V lookup: CDR1 SGHRS, CDR2 YFSETQ. The CDR3 is 15 amino acids. CDR3 coding DNA: TGCGCCAGCAGCTTGATTTCGGACAGACGGGAGACCCAGTACTTC. This codes for CASSLISDRRETQYF.